These T cell receptor beta chains were read from a single sample in a study of cytotoxic CD8 clonotypes in ibrutinib-treated CLL. Here immunoSEQ multiplex PCR was the method, and the copy in TCRdb shows in-frame clones only, minus some. The data contain a few hundred thousand clones, 70% of them singletons. The specimen comprised PBMCs, sampled after 24 months of ibrutinib treatment. These receptors all come from a human donor with chronic lymphocytic leukemia. Both conserved end residues are part of each CDR3. Each record gives: D gene, clone size, J gene, V gene, CDR3 DNA, CDR3 protein. The D gene is left open where the match is weak. Rows may omit the clone size; those that give it use once, few, many or a size class.

d_call: .; clone_size: .; j_call: TRBJ1-5; v_call: TRBV6-6; cdr3_nt: TGTGCCAGCAGTTACGGGGCAGGGGCCAGCAATCAGCCCCAGCATTTT; cdr3_aa: CASSYGAGASNQPQHF
d_call: .; clone_size: .; j_call: TRBJ2-5; v_call: TRBV27; cdr3_nt: TGTGCCAGCAGCCGGGACACTGAAGAGACCCAGTACTTC; cdr3_aa: CASSRDTEETQYF
d_call: .; clone_size: .; j_call: TRBJ1-5; v_call: TRBV4-3; cdr3_nt: TGCGCCAGCAGCCAAGATCATCGGGATAGCAATCAGCCCCAGCATTTT; cdr3_aa: CASSQDHRDSNQPQHF
d_call: .; clone_size: .; j_call: TRBJ2-7; v_call: TRBV19; cdr3_nt: TGTGCCAGTAGTAAGGTCCGGTTCTACGAGCAGTACTTC; cdr3_aa: CASSKVRFYEQYF
d_call: .; clone_size: .; j_call: TRBJ1-1; v_call: TRBV28; cdr3_nt: TGTGCCAGCAGTTTGTGGCAGACTGAAGCTTTCTTT; cdr3_aa: CASSLWQTEAFF
d_call: TRBD1; clone_size: few; j_call: TRBJ2-7; v_call: TRBV11-2; cdr3_nt: TGTGCCAGCAGCTCGGACAGGCCCCAAATCTACTACGAGCAGTACTTC; cdr3_aa: CASSSDRPQIYYEQYF
d_call: .; clone_size: .; j_call: TRBJ1-2; v_call: TRBV5-1; cdr3_nt: TGCGCCAGCAGTTCCGGACAGCCGATTAACTATGGCTACACCTTC; cdr3_aa: CASSSGQPINYGYTF
d_call: .; clone_size: .; j_call: TRBJ1-3; v_call: TRBV2; cdr3_nt: TGTGCCAGCATTCCCCGCGACTCTGGAAACACCATATATTTT; cdr3_aa: CASIPRDSGNTIYF
d_call: TRBD1; clone_size: .; j_call: TRBJ2-1; v_call: TRBV7-3; cdr3_nt: TGTGCCAGCAGTCCAGACAGGGCGGGTGAGCAGTTCTTC; cdr3_aa: CASSPDRAGEQFF
d_call: .; clone_size: .; j_call: TRBJ2-1; v_call: TRBV6-5; cdr3_nt: TGTGCCAGCAGTTACTCGATGAGGCGGGAGCAGTTCTTC; cdr3_aa: CASSYSMRREQFF
d_call: TRBD1; clone_size: .; j_call: TRBJ2-5; v_call: TRBV4-3; cdr3_nt: TGCGCCAGCAGCCAAGACCAGACAGGGGCCGAGACCCAGTACTTC; cdr3_aa: CASSQDQTGAETQYF
d_call: .; clone_size: .; j_call: TRBJ1-3; v_call: TRBV30; cdr3_nt: TGTGCCTGGAATTGGGATGGACTGTCTGGAAACACCATATATTTT; cdr3_aa: CAWNWDGLSGNTIYF
d_call: TRBD1; clone_size: .; j_call: TRBJ1-2; v_call: TRBV9; cdr3_nt: TGTGCCAGCAGCTCTTTGGGACAGAGCTATGGCTACACCTTC; cdr3_aa: CASSSLGQSYGYTF
d_call: .; clone_size: few; j_call: TRBJ2-3; v_call: TRBV18; cdr3_nt: TGTGCCAGCTCACCCCCCAGCGGGCCCACAGATACGCAGTATTTT; cdr3_aa: CASSPPSGPTDTQYF
d_call: TRBD2; clone_size: .; j_call: TRBJ2-1; v_call: TRBV2; cdr3_nt: TGTGCCAGCATAGGACTAGCGGGAGGAGGGGAGCAGTTCTTC; cdr3_aa: CASIGLAGGGEQFF
d_call: .; clone_size: .; j_call: TRBJ2-3; v_call: TRBV2; cdr3_nt: TGTGCCGGCAGGGAGGGGGTGCAAGATACGCAGTATTTT; cdr3_aa: CAGREGVQDTQYF
d_call: .; clone_size: .; j_call: TRBJ2-7; v_call: TRBV5-4; cdr3_nt: TGTGCCAGCAGCTTGGGACAGGGAGGAACGTACGAGCAGTACTTC; cdr3_aa: CASSLGQGGTYEQYF
d_call: .; clone_size: .; j_call: TRBJ1-3; v_call: TRBV6-5; cdr3_nt: TGTGCCAGCAGTTACTCGTGGGCTGAAGGAAACACCATATATTTT; cdr3_aa: CASSYSWAEGNTIYF
d_call: .; clone_size: .; j_call: TRBJ1-5; v_call: TRBV19; cdr3_nt: TGTGCCAGTAGTAAACAGCCTGGGCAGCCCCAGCATTTT; cdr3_aa: CASSKQPGQPQHF
d_call: .; clone_size: .; j_call: TRBJ2-2; v_call: TRBV5-4; cdr3_nt: TGTGCCAGCAGCTTCTTTTCCGGGGAGCTGTTTTTT; cdr3_aa: CASSFFSGELFF
d_call: .; clone_size: .; j_call: TRBJ1-1; v_call: TRBV4-2; cdr3_nt: TGTGCCAGCAGCCAACCAGGGGTGGAGACTGAAGCTTTCTTT; cdr3_aa: CASSQPGVETEAFF
d_call: TRBD1; clone_size: .; j_call: TRBJ1-5; v_call: TRBV18; cdr3_nt: TGTGCCAGCTCACCGGGGCAGGGGGCTTACGATCAGCCCCAGCATTTT; cdr3_aa: CASSPGQGAYDQPQHF
d_call: TRBD2; clone_size: .; j_call: TRBJ2-7; v_call: TRBV28; cdr3_nt: TGTGCCAGTCGGGGGACTAGCGGGAATCCGAGCTCCTACGAGCAGTACTTC; cdr3_aa: CASRGTSGNPSSYEQYF
d_call: TRBD2; clone_size: few; j_call: TRBJ2-7; v_call: TRBV6-5; cdr3_nt: TGTGCCAGCAGTGGAGGGACTAGCGGGCCCTACGAGCAGTACTTC; cdr3_aa: CASSGGTSGPYEQYF
d_call: .; clone_size: .; j_call: TRBJ2-7; v_call: TRBV5-6; cdr3_nt: TGTGCCAGCAGCTTCGCAGGGTCGTCCTACGAGCAGTACTTC; cdr3_aa: CASSFAGSSYEQYF
d_call: .; clone_size: .; j_call: TRBJ2-3; v_call: TRBV5-1; cdr3_nt: TGCGCCAGCAGCTTCACAACAGGGTCAGATACGCAGTATTTT; cdr3_aa: CASSFTTGSDTQYF
d_call: .; clone_size: once; j_call: TRBJ2-3; v_call: TRBV27; cdr3_nt: TGTGCCAGCAGTTTATGGGGGGCGGAAGATACGCAGTATTTT; cdr3_aa: CASSLWGAEDTQYF
d_call: .; clone_size: .; j_call: TRBJ2-6; v_call: TRBV6-6; cdr3_nt: TGTGCCAGCAGTTACTCGTTTGGGTCTGGGGCCAACGTCCTGACTTTC; cdr3_aa: CASSYSFGSGANVLTF
d_call: .; clone_size: few; j_call: TRBJ1-1; v_call: TRBV18; cdr3_nt: TGTGCCAGCTCCTACAGGGACACTGAAGCTTTCTTT; cdr3_aa: CASSYRDTEAFF
d_call: .; clone_size: .; j_call: TRBJ2-2; v_call: TRBV7-9; cdr3_nt: TGTGCCAGCAGCTTAACACAGTACTACACCGGGGAGCTGTTTTTT; cdr3_aa: CASSLTQYYTGELFF
d_call: .; clone_size: .; j_call: TRBJ2-7; v_call: TRBV28; cdr3_nt: TGTGCCAGCAGCACTCTAGCGAGCTACGAGCAGTACTTC; cdr3_aa: CASSTLASYEQYF
d_call: TRBD2; clone_size: .; j_call: TRBJ2-7; v_call: TRBV15; cdr3_nt: TGTGCCACCAGCAGAGAAGCGGGGCTAACCTTTTCCTACGAGCAGTACTTC; cdr3_aa: CATSREAGLTFSYEQYF
d_call: .; clone_size: few; j_call: TRBJ2-7; v_call: TRBV6-6; cdr3_nt: TGTGCCAGCAGTCGCACACCAACCTACGAGCAGTACTTC; cdr3_aa: CASSRTPTYEQYF
d_call: TRBD1; clone_size: .; j_call: TRBJ2-7; v_call: TRBV27; cdr3_nt: TGTGCCAGCAGTCTACGACAGGGGACGTTCGAGCAGTACTTC; cdr3_aa: CASSLRQGTFEQYF
d_call: .; clone_size: few; j_call: TRBJ2-7; v_call: TRBV27; cdr3_nt: TGTGCCAGCAGTTTATACGTAGGGGCCTACGAGCAGTACTTC; cdr3_aa: CASSLYVGAYEQYF
d_call: .; clone_size: .; j_call: TRBJ1-2; v_call: TRBV19; cdr3_nt: TGTGCCAGTAGTATTCCGCGGGACACATATGGCTACACCTTC; cdr3_aa: CASSIPRDTYGYTF
d_call: .; clone_size: .; j_call: TRBJ1-4; v_call: TRBV2; cdr3_nt: TGTGCCAGCAGTGACCCCCCAACTAATGAAAAACTGTTTTTT; cdr3_aa: CASSDPPTNEKLFF
d_call: .; clone_size: .; j_call: TRBJ2-1; v_call: TRBV29-1; cdr3_nt: TGCAGCGTTGGGGGACGGGACCTGAATGAGCAGTTCTTC; cdr3_aa: CSVGGRDLNEQFF